This entry features one T cell receptor (beta chain) sequence. This clone has only one observation. It has no known antigen specificity. No clone much larger than this one lies a single base away; base qualities are absent. Each donor gave one peripheral blood draw, averaging roughly 0.11 L, which was collected into heparinised tubes. A BD FACSAria II was used to sort naive, central memory, regulatory and stem cell-like memory CD4+ T cells with a panel that included CD45RO, CCR7, CD25, CD127, CD95 and CD27. All sorted populations exceeded 95% purity. PBMCs were isolated immediately by Lymphoprep density gradient centrifugation and stained directly without culture. So that batch effects would be minimized, each experiment stained and sorted samples in pairs, pairing one healthy donor with one patient. All of the isolated RNA was reverse transcribed with the High Capacity cDNA Reverse Transcription Kit, so expressed TCRB transcripts were sequenced. Survey-depth immunoSEQ sequencing was performed on stem cell-like memory T cell samples, with an average of roughly 1 million total reads per sample. Sorted cells were lysed in RLT buffer and RNA was extracted with DNase-treated RNeasy Micro or Mini kits, depending on cell number. Each cell subset was processed separately to prevent cross-contamination, with patient and healthy donor samples processed together. The immunoSEQ multiplex PCR was used to amplify TCRB sequences from cDNA, generating 87-bp fragments that spanned the CDR3 region. Sequencing of the amplicons was performed on the Illumina HiSeq platform. The paper's processing steps were these. Synthetic template baselines were used to correct PCR bias computationally, reads within Hamming distance 2 were collapsed, and singletons that could not be merged were discarded. Reads were aligned to IMGT to assign V, D and J genes, CDR3 length, and insertions or deletions at six rearrangement sites. Within each subset, clonotype counts were normalized to the number of sorted cells before true diversity and Gini coefficients were calculated with the tcR R package. The overlap coefficient, calculated on TCRB nucleotide sequences, was used to measure repertoire sharing. Not all clones reach the TCRdb copy of this immuneACCESS table, which keeps in-frame sequences only. Checked studies attribute under half of the gap to unresolved V genes and leave the rest unexplained. The DNA gave D and trimming, while V, J and clone size come from that table. This sample gives approximately 100,000 clones in total; roughly 43% of them show up just once. The ten largest account for approximately 0.065% of the sample.

This record belongs to a study of beta chain features in type 1 diabetes (dated by TCRdb to 2017 to 2018). In the study overall: Mean age, gender distribution, total cell number and subset yield did not differ between patients and healthy donors. A total of around 100 million sorted cells were examined across all samples, and RNA yield correlated strongly with the number of cells per subset. The study compared the TCRB repertoires of sorted circulating CD4+ T cell subsets in recently diagnosed type 1 diabetes patients with those in matched healthy donors. Regulatory and stem cell-like memory subsets were isolated from only 8 patients and roughly 8 healthy donors, whereas naive and central memory subsets came from all 30 or so donors.

What the research found in general, with its limitations: Shorter templates might have been favored by PCR, but patient and control samples were amplified and corrected together, so both groups would have been affected equally by any skew. The naive, central memory and regulatory TCRB repertoires appeared to resemble one another more closely among patients than among healthy donors. At VDJ recombination sites, type 1 diabetes patients had fewer insertions and more deleted nucleotides, which implies abnormalities in thymic rearrangement. Because small numbers of individuals were included in the HLA sub-analyses, any influence of HLA type on TCRB rearrangement was left unresolved. A moderate but significant shortening of TCRB CDR3 length was observed in type 1 diabetes patients in all four CD4+ subsets. Because cDNA was sequenced instead of genomic DNA, highly expressing activated cells could be over-represented, though the groups showed no difference in activation or CD3 levels.

V loses 0 bases of germline sequence and J loses 12 bases, and the interval between the two ends is 12 bases. CDR1 LGHNA and CDR2 YSLEER are derived from the germline V gene. The CDR3 sequence holds 13 residues, the cysteine and phenylalanine included. CDR3 DNA is the only sequence kept; it has 39 bases, read in frame from the first base. The V and J genes are TRBV4-3 and TRBJ2-1; the D gene is perhaps TRBD2, on 5 matching bases. Sequenced: stem cell memory CD4+ T cells from blood. Per the publication, the cell subset or site label means: stem cell-like memory CD4+ T cells. The origin of this receptor is a woman aged 18-29 years in good health. The CDR3: CASSQDWRTWQFF. The sequenced DNA is TGCGCCAGCAGCCAAGATTGGAGGACTTGGCAGTTCTTC.